Each of the 22 T cell receptor beta chains below was sequenced from the same sample in a study of blood T cells in healthy people across ages. Primers used in a second PCR of about 6 to 12 cycles were a sample-barcoded 5' primer and a J-beta primer mix. TCRdb itself ran the 5' RACE reads through MiXCR, one entry per CDR3 protein. The sample holds approximately 800,000 distinct CDR3 sequences, about 56% seen once. Specimen: blood. These receptors all stem from a man between 40 and 49 years old in good health.

V is TRBV6-2 or TRBV6-3 and J is TRBJ2-2; no firm D call. Germline V gives CDR1 MNHEY, CDR2 SVGEGT. The germline V and J ends were trimmed by 10 bases and 3 bases, with 15 bases remaining between them. CDR3 length equals 14 residues. Here the CDR3 DNA reads TGTGCCATCTACGATGGGTTCCACACCGGGGAGCTGTTTTTT. Its translation: CAIYDGFHTGELFF.

The CDR3 sequence: CASTAREGRGGEQFF. As DNA, the CDR3 is TGTGCCAGCACCGCACGGGAGGGCCGTGGTGGTGAGCAGTTCTTC. The chain joins TRBV6-5 to TRBJ2-1, with 8 bases that match TRBD2. Germline CDR1 and CDR2: MNHEY and SVGAGI. This CDR3 has 15 residues. V dropped 7 bases and J dropped 9; count of bases not matched to a gene: 14.

The gene calls are TRBV25-1 and TRBJ2-2; D unclear. With 3 bases removed from V and 1 base from J, the gap between germline ends came to 9 bases. CDR3 length: 15 residues. CDR1 and CDR2 from the germline V gene are MGHDK and SYGVNS. The CDR3 sequence: CASSDRRRNTGELFF. The CDR3 bases are TGTGCCAGCAGTGATCGTCGGAGGAACACCGGGGAGCTGTTTTTT.

The chain couples TRBV7-2 to TRBJ1-1; no clear D gene. The CDR3 is 12 residues long. Germline V gives CDR1 SGHTA, CDR2 FQGNSA. The germline V and J ends were trimmed by 5 bases and 11 bases, with 15 bases remaining between them. The CDR3 coding sequence is TGTGCCAGCAGCGCGACGGGGAGGGTTGCTTTCTTT. Its translation is CASSATGRVAFF.

The rearrangement links TRBV29-1 to TRBJ1-1, with D unresolved. The CDR3 loop spans 11 amino acids. Trimming took off 4 bases at V and 2 bases at J, with 5 bases between the two ends. CDR1 is SQVTM and CDR2 is ANQGSEA in the germline V gene. The CDR3 nucleotides are TGCAGCGTTGCGCACAACACTGAAGCTTTCTTT. This sequence encodes CSVAHNTEAFF.

The chain recombines TRBV7-8 with TRBJ2-1, with D possibly matching TRBD2 (6 bases). Trimming stripped 1 base from V and 9 bases from J, with 13 bases between. Germline CDR1 is SGHVS and CDR2 is FQNEAQ. The CDR3 sequence is 14 residues long. The DNA of the CDR3 is TGTGCCAGCAGCTTAGAGGGAATCGGGAGTGAGCAGTTCTTC. Amino acid sequence: CASSLEGIGSEQFF.

The chain uses TRBV11-3 and TRBJ2-7; perhaps TRBD1 as D (7 bases). Germline V gene lookup returns CDR1 SGHNT and CDR2 YENEEA. Trimming took 5 bases from V and 1 from J, leaving 15 bases between them. CDR3 length: 15 amino acids. The CDR3 region has the DNA TGTGCCAGCAGCCAGGAGGGGGCGCTTTCCTACGAGCAGTACTTC. Its translation: CASSQEGALSYEQYF.

This chain links TRBV4-3 with TRBJ2-7; D is possibly TRBD2 (6 bases). From germline, CDR1 is LGHNA and CDR2 YSLEER. V shed 1 base and J shed 7 bases, with 11 bases lying between them. This CDR3 comprises 13 residues. Here the CDR3 reads CASSQGLAKEQYF. The CDR3 region has the DNA TGCGCCAGCAGCCAAGGGCTAGCGAAGGAGCAGTACTTC.

The CDR3 region is CASSNGQPYNSPLHF. The DNA of the CDR3 is TGTGCCAGCAGCAATGGACAGCCCTATAATTCACCCCTCCACTTT. V and J are TRBV28 and TRBJ1-6, with D perhaps TRBD1 (6 bases). V was pared by 6 bases and J by 2 bases, with 11 bases between. The germline V gene has CDR1 MDHEN and CDR2 SYDVKM. This CDR3 is 15 amino acids long. The full variable domain, its missing parts supplied by reference TRBV28 and TRBJ1-6, is DVKVTQSSRYLVKRTGEKVFLECVQDMDHENMFWYRQDPGLGLRLIYFSYDVKMKEKGDIPEGYSVSREKKERFSLILESASTNQTSMYLCASSNGQPYNSPLHFGNGTRLTVT.

The chain couples TRBV6-5 to TRBJ2-5, with D tentatively TRBD1 or TRBD2 (5 bases each). Trimming took off 5 bases at V and 1 base at J, with 17 bases between the two ends. The length of the CDR3 is 16 residues. Germline lookup yields CDR1 MNHEY and CDR2 SVGAGI. CDR3 region: CASSPSAWGPQETQYF. The CDR3 DNA is TGTGCCAGCAGTCCATCCGCGTGGGGACCCCAAGAGACCCAGTACTTC.

This clonotype is a singleton in its sample. The CDR3 end shows no conserved phenylalanine or tryptophan, and so a read error is likely. The chain recombines TRBV20-1 with TRBJ2-3, with 7 bases fitting TRBD2. CDR1 DFQATT and CDR2 SNEGSKA come from the germline V gene (reference sequence). This CDR3 contains 16 residues. Unmatched junction bases numbered 13, after V lost 2 bases and J lost 5 bases. CDR3 bases: TGCAGTGCTAGACCCTTTACGAGACTAGCAGTAGATACGCAGTATTAT. The encoded protein is CSARPFTRLAVDTQYY.

The chain has TRBV4-2 and TRBJ2-5; 7 bases match TRBD1. This CDR3 contains 11 residues. J gave up 13 bases and V 2 bases, and 4 bases lay outside the gene matches. CDR1 LGHNA and CDR2 YNFKEQ come from the germline V gene. CDR3 nucleotide sequence: TGTGCCAGCAGCCAAAGGGGGCAGGCGTACTTC. This gives the protein CASSQRGQAYF.

The CDR3 nucleotides are TGTGCCAGCAGCTTTTCGGGACACCTCACAGATACGCAGTATTTT. Translation gives CASSFSGHLTDTQYF. The chain has TRBV5-5 and TRBJ2-3; possible D gene TRBD1, 6 bases. From germline, CDR1 is SGHKS and CDR2 YYEKEE (reference sequence). V was pared by 2 bases and J by 2 bases, with 12 bases between. This CDR3 spans 15 amino acids.

The rearrangement links TRBV19 to TRBJ1-2; TRBD1 matches at 10 bases. The CDR3 totals 13 residues. The V segment lost 8 bases and the J segment 7 bases; nucleotides outside the gene matches: 7. Germline V gene sequence: CDR1 LNHDA, CDR2 SQIVND (reference sequence). The DNA of the CDR3 is TGTGCCAGTTCCGGGACAGGGGCGTTTGGCTACACCTTC. Translation gives CASSGTGAFGYTF.

This rearrangement joins TRBV3-1 to TRBJ2-4; 12 nucleotides align to TRBD2. The J call is doubtful: the DNA matches TRBJ2-7 better. Germline V lookup: CDR1 LGHDT, CDR2 YNNKEL (reference sequence). The CDR3 consists of 15 residues. The CDR3: CASSQLAGGAYEQYF. In DNA, the CDR3 is TGTGCCAGCAGCCAACTAGCGGGAGGGGCCTACGAGCAGTACTTC.

The chain employs TRBV5-5 and TRBJ2-4; D is undetermined. The assigned J gene may be wrong: the sequence end matches TRBJ2-5 better. Germline loops: CDR1 SGHKS, CDR2 YYEKEE (reference sequence). This CDR3 region has 9 residues. CDR3 protein: CARGETQYF. DNA of the CDR3: TGTGCCAGGGGAGAGACCCAGTACTTC.

This clonotype has only a few counts. The chain links TRBV20-1 to TRBJ2-3; D might be TRBD1 or TRBD2, each matching 5 bases. The CDR3 is made up of 17 amino acids. Germline V gives CDR1 DFQATT, CDR2 SNEGSKA (reference sequence). V lost 1 base to trimming and J lost 6 bases, with 23 bases between them. The CDR3, as DNA: TGCAGTGCTAGAGGGGGTTTCCCGGGGCCCCCGGGGGATACGCAGTATTTT. This encodes CSARGGFPGPPGDTQYF.

The CDR3: CSVVTSGGAYEQYF. The CDR3 nucleotides are TGCAGCGTGGTTACTAGCGGGGGAGCCTACGAGCAGTACTTC. V gene TRBV29-1 combines with J gene TRBJ2-7; 11 nucleotides line up with TRBD2. Trimming at V came to 6 bases and at J to 2 bases, leaving 6 bases not matched to a gene. Germline V gene lookup returns CDR1 SQVTM and CDR2 ANQGSEA. This CDR3 region has 14 residues.

J is TRBJ1-4 and V is TRBV7-2, with TRBD1 identical over 8 bases. The length of the CDR3 is 15 residues. The germline V gene encodes CDR1 SGHTA and CDR2 FQGNSA. Losses at the gene ends were 5 bases for V and 7 bases for J; bases not matched to a gene: 9. CDR3 loop: CASSLLTGVAEKLFF. In nucleotides, the CDR3 is TGTGCCAGCAGCCTTTTGACAGGGGTTGCTGAAAAACTGTTTTTT.

The V gene is TRBV9, the J gene TRBJ2-3, with D unresolved. The CDR3 has 14 residues. The germline V gene has CDR1 SGDLS and CDR2 YYNGEE. V was shortened by 0 bases and J by 6 bases, with 11 bases between the two germline ends. CDR3 DNA sequence: TGTGCCAGCAGCGTAGCGGTTACTATTGATACGCAGTATTTT. Translating it yields CASSVAVTIDTQYF.

The J gene is TRBJ2-7, the V gene TRBV15; 8 bases line up with TRBD1. From germline, CDR1 is LNHNV and CDR2 YYDKDF (reference sequence). This CDR3 contains 14 residues. Trimming at V came to 0 bases and at J to 6 bases, leaving 4 bases not matched to a gene. As DNA, the CDR3 is TGTGCCACCAGCAGAGATCTTACAGGGGGCGAGCAGTACTTC. This translates into CATSRDLTGGEQYF.

The chain links TRBV27 to TRBJ2-1, with TRBD1 identical over 12 bases. This CDR3 spans 19 amino acids. The J segment lost 10 bases and the V segment lost 5 bases, leaving 21 bases of the junction unmatched. Germline V CDR1 and CDR2: MNHEY, SMNVEV (reference sequence). CDR3 in DNA: TGTGCCAGCAGTCCGGCCGGGACAGGGGGCGCCTGGGTGACCTACGAGCAGTTCTTC. Protein: CASSPAGTGGAWVTYEQFF.